Sequencing of this T cell receptor (beta chain) was carried out in a study of cytomegalovirus exposure and HLA in healthy donors. Study as a whole: 81% of a few hundred genotyped donors fell in the Caucasian-associated ancestry cluster.

This clone was recorded once. Antigen specificity is unknown. Study-wide findings and caveats: V- and J-gene trimming in TCR beta was tied to a missense DCLRE1C variant by an analysis performed later. A classifier reportedly called cytomegalovirus status with high sensitivity and specificity.

Donors sampled were nominally healthy, though unrecorded immune exposures were likely. V lost 4 bases and J 6 bases, leaving 12 bases between the germline ends. Germline CDR1 is SGHDN and CDR2 is FVKESK. The CDR3 spans 14 residues. The PCR used 60 Vbeta and 13 Jbeta primers. Repertoires were generated with immunoSEQ multiplex PCR, while TCRdb's copy carries only in-frame clones and drops some. The top ten clones hold about 7.6% of a sample with around 160,000 clones, roughly 80% of them seen once. The receptor comes from a woman aged 40 to 50 in good health and CMV-seropositive. This rearrangement joins TRBV14 to TRBJ2-2; the D gene is possibly TRBD2 (6 bases). The specimen was PBMCs. CDR3 DNA sequence: TGTGCCAGCAGCCGCTCGCGGGGCGCCGGGGAGCTGTTTTTT. Translated: CASSRSRGAGELFF.